Below, one T cell receptor beta chain is given with its context. Its antigen is not known. This sample was included in a study of siplizumab effects on memory and regulatory T cells. The study's findings and limits: Researchers did not confirm the suppressive function of proliferating Tregs from siplizumab cultures. With siplizumab, mappable alloreactive CD4+ clones averaged roughly 72% Treg-derived, versus 25% to 30% in controls. The diversity of naive T cells seemed greater than that of memory cells, and their alloresponse contribution seemed major.

Sequenced by immunoSEQ multiplex PCR; TCRdb stores in-frame clones only, minus some. The sample has 95,000 to 100,000 clones; 85% to 95% are singletons. CDR1 is LNHDA, CDR2 SQIVND, per germline (reference sequence). V gave up 5 bases and J gave up 1 base, with 8 bases separating them. This CDR3 spans 14 amino acids. The rearrangement links TRBV19 to TRBJ1-4; maybe TRBD1 (5 bases). The TCR comes from a human donor in good health. Sequenced input: non-Treg CD4+ T cells sorted from blood. The CDR3 bases are TGTGCCAGTAGTCCAGGGAGAACTAATGAAAAACTGTTTTTT. Amino acids: CASSPGRTNEKLFF. Full variable domain (missing parts from reference TRBV19 and TRBJ1-4): DGGITQSPKYLFRKEGQNVTLSCEQNLNHDAMYWYRQDPGQGLRLIYYSQIVNDFQKGDIAEGYSVSREKKESFPLTVTSAQKNPTAFYLCASSPGRTNEKLFFGSGTQLSVL.